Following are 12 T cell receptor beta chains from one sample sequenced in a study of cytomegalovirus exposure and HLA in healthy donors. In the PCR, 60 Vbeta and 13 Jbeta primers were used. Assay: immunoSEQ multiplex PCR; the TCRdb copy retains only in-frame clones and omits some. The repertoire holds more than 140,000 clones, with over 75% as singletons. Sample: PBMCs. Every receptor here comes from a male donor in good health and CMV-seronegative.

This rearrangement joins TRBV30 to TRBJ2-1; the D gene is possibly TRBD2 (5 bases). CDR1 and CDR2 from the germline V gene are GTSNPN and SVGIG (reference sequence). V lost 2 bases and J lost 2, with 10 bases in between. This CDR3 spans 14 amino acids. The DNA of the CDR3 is TGTGCCTGGAGTTGGAGCGGAGCCTACAATGAGCAGTTCTTC. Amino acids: CAWSWSGAYNEQFF.

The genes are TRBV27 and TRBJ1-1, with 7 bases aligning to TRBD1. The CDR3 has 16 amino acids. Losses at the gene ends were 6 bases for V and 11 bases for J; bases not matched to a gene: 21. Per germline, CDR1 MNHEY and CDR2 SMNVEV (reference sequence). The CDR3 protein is CASSMTNLIQGDGAFF. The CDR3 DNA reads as TGTGCCAGCAGCATGACCAATCTTATTCAGGGGGATGGTGCTTTCTTT.

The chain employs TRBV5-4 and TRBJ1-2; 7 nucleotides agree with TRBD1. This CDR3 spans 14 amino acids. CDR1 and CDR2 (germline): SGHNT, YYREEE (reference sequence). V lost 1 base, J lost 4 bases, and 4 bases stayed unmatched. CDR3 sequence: CASSLWDSIYGYTF. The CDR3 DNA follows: TGTGCCAGCAGCTTGTGGGACAGCATCTATGGCTACACCTTC.

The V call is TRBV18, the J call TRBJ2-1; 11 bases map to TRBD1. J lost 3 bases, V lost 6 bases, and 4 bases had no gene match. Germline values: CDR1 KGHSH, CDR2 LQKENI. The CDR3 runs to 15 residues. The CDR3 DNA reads TGTGCCAGCTCTCAGGACAGGGGGCTCTACAATGAGCAGTTCTTC. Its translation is CASSQDRGLYNEQFF.

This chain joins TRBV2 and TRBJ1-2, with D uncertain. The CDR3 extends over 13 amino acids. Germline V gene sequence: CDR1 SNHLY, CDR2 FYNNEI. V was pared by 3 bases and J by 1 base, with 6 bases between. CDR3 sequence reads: CASSDPLNYGYTF. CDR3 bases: TGTGCCAGCAGTGATCCTCTTAACTATGGCTACACCTTC.

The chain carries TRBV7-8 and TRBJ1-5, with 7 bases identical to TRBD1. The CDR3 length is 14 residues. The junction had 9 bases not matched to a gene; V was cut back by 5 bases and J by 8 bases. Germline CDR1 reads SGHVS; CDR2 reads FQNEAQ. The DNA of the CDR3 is TGTGCCAGCAGCCCTGACAGGGCGAGAGAGCCCCAGCATTTT. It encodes CASSPDRAREPQHF.

This CDR3 is CASSLGQETSYEQYF. The CDR3 nucleotides read TGTGCCAGCAGCTTAGGACAGGAAACCTCCTACGAGCAGTACTTC. This chain uses TRBV11-3 with TRBJ2-7; D might be TRBD1 (6 bases). Trimming removed 1 base at V and 0 bases at J, with 10 bases between. Germline V gene sequence: CDR1 SGHNT, CDR2 YENEEA. The CDR3 is made up of 15 amino acids.

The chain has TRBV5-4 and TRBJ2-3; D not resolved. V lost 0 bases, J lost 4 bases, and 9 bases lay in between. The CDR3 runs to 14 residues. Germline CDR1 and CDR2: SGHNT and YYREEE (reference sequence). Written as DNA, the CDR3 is TGTGCCAGCAGCTTGGGTCTGTCGGCAGATACGCAGTATTTT. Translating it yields CASSLGLSADTQYF.

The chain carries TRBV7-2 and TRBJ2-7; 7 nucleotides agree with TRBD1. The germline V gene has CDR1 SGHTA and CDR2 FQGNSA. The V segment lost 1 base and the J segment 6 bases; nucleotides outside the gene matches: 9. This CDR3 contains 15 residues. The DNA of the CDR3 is TGTGCCAGCAGCTTAGGACAGGGTATGAGGGGCGAGCAGTACTTC. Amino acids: CASSLGQGMRGEQYF.

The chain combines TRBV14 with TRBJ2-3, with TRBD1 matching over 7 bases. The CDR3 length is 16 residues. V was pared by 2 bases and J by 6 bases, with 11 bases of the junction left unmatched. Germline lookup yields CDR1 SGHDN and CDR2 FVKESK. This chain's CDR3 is CASSQWKGAIPDTQYF. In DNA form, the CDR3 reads TGTGCCAGCAGCCAATGGAAGGGGGCGATTCCTGATACGCAGTATTTT.

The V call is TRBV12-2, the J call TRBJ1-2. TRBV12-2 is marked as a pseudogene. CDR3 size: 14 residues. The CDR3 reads CASRPPYGRQGYTF. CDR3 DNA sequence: TGTGCAAGTCGCCCCCCCTACGGGAGGCAAGGCTACACCTTC.

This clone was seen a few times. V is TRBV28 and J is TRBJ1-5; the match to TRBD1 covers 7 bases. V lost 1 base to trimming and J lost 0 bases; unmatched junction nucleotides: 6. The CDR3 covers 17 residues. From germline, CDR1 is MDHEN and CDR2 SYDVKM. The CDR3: CASSLSGTAYSNQPQHF. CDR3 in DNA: TGTGCCAGCAGTTTATCCGGGACAGCTTATAGCAATCAGCCCCAGCATTTT. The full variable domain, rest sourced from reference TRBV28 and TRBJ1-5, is DVKVTQSSRYLVKRTGEKVFLECVQDMDHENMFWYRQDPGLGLRLIYFSYDVKMKEKGDIPEGYSVSREKKERFSLILESASTNQTSMYLCASSLSGTAYSNQPQHFGDGTRLSIL.